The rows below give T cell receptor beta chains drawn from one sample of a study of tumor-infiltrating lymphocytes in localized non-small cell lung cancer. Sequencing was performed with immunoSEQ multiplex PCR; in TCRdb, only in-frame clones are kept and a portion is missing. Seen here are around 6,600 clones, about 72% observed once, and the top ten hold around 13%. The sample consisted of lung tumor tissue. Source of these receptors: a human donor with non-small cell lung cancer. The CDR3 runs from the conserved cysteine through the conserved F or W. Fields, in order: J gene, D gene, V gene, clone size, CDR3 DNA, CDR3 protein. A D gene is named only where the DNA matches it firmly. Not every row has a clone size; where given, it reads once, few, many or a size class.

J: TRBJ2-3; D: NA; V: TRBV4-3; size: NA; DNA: TGCGCCAGCAGCCAAGATTTAAGCGGTTTCACAGATACGCAGTATTTT; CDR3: CASSQDLSGFTDTQYF
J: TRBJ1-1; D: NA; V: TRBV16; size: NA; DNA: TGTGCCAGCAGCCAATCGGCAGAATCGAACACTGAAGCTTTCTTT; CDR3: CASSQSAESNTEAFF
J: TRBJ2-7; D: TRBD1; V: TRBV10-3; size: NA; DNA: TGTGCCATCAGTAGCGGGGACAGGGGACCCCACGAGCAGTACTTC; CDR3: CAISSGDRGPHEQYF
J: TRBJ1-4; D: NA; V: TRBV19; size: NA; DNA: TGTGCCAGTAGTATCGACTCAGGGGCTAATGAAAAACTGTTTTTT; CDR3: CASSIDSGANEKLFF
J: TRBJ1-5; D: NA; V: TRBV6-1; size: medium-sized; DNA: TGTGCCAGCAGTGAAGACCAGCCCCAGCATTTT; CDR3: CASSEDQPQHF
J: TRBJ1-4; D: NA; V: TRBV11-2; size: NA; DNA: TGTGCCAGCAGCTCCAGGGCAACTAATGAAAAACTGTTTTTT; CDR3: CASSSRATNEKLFF
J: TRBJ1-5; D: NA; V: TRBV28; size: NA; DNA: TGTGCCAGCCGCCAGGGCCTATCGGGCAATCAGCCCCAGCATTTT; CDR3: CASRQGLSGNQPQHF
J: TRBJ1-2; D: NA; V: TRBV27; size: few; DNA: TGTGCCAGCAGTCTTCGGAAGGGAATCGGCTACACCTTC; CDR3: CASSLRKGIGYTF
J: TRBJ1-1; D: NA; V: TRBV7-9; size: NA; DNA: TGTGTCAGCAGGCCACCGGGCGGGGTCGAAGCTTTCTTT; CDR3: CVSRPPGGVEAFF
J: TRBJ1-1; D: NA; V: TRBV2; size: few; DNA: TGTGCCAGCAGTAAGAACACTGAAGCTTTCTTT; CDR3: CASSKNTEAFF
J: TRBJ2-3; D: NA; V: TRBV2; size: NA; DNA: TGTGCCAGCAGTGGGCTACGAAACACAGATACGCAGTATTTT; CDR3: CASSGLRNTDTQYF
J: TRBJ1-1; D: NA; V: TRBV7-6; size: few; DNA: TGTGCCAGCAGCTTAGCAGGGACGACTGAAGCTTTCTTT; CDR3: CASSLAGTTEAFF
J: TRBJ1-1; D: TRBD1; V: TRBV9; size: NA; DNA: TGTGCCAGCAGCGTAGTGGGACAGGGGGGCACACGAGCTTTCTTT; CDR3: CASSVVGQGGTRAFF
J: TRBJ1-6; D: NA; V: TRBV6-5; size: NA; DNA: TGTGCCAGCAGTTACTCGAAGGACAGCCTGAATTCACCCCTCCACTTT; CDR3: CASSYSKDSLNSPLHF
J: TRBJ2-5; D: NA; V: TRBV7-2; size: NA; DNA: TGTGCCAGCAGCTGGGGTCGGCAAGAGACCCAGTACTTC; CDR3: CASSWGRQETQYF
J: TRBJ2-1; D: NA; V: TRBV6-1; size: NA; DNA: TGTGCCACCGGATTGAGAGGTGGCAATGAGCAGTTCTTC; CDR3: CATGLRGGNEQFF
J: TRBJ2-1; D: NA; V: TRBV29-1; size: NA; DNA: TGCAGCGTTGACGGGATAGGTCTCAATGAGCAGTTCTTC; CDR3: CSVDGIGLNEQFF
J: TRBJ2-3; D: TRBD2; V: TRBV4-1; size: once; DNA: TGCGCCAGCAGCCAAGTGGCGGGGGGGCTGAATACGCAGTATTTT; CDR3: CASSQVAGGLNTQYF
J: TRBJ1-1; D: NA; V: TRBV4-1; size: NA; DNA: TGCGCCAGCAGCCAAGGAATAGCCCGGAACACTGAAGCTTTCTTT; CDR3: CASSQGIARNTEAFF
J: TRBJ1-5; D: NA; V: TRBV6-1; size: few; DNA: TGTGCCAGCAGTGTTTTAGGGGTCGATCAGCCCCAGCATTTT; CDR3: CASSVLGVDQPQHF
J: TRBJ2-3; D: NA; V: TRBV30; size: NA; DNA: TGTGCCTGGAGTGTAACGGCCTTTGATACGCAGTATTTT; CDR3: CAWSVTAFDTQYF
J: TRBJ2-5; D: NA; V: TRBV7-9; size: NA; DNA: TGTGCCAGCAGCTCAGGGTGGGTCACGACTCCTCAGTACTTC; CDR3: CASSSGWVTTPQYF
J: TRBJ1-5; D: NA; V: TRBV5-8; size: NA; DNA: TGTGCCAGCAGCTTGGCCTTCGGACAGTACAATCAGCCCCAGCATTTT; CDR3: CASSLAFGQYNQPQHF
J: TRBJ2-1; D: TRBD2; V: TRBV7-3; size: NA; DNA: TGTGCCAGCAGCCTTACTAGCGGGGGGGGCTACAATGAGCAGTTCTTC; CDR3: CASSLTSGGGYNEQFF
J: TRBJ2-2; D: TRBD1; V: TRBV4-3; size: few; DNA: TGCGCCAGCAGCCACCACAGGGGGAGTTATGGGGACACCGGGGAGCTGTTTTTT; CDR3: CASSHHRGSYGDTGELFF
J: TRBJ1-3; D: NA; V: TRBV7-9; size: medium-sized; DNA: TGTGCCAGCAGCTTAGTCAGTTCTGGAAACACCATATATTTT; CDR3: CASSLVSSGNTIYF
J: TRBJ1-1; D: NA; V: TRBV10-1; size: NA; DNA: TGCGCCAGCAGTGGACAGAACACTGAAGCTTTCTTT; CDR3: CASSGQNTEAFF
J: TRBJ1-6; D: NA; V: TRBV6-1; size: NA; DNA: TGTGCCAGCCGGGGAATCGAGAATTCACCCCTCCACTTT; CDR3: CASRGIENSPLHF